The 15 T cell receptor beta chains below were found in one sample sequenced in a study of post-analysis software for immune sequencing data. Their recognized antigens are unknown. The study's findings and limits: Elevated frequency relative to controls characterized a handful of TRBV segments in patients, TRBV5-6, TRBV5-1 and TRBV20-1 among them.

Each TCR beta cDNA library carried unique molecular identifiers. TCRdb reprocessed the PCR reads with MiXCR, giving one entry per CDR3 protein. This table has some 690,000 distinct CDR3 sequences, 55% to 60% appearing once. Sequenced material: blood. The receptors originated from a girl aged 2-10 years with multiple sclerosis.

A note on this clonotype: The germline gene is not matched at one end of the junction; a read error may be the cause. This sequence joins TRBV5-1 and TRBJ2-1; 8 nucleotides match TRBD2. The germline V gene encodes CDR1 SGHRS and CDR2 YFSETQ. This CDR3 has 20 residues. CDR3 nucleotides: TGCACCAGCAGTTTCGGAAGCGGGAGAGGTCTGCGGAGCTCCTACAATGAGCAGTTCTTC. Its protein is CTSSFGSGRGLRSSYNEQFF.

In nucleotides, the CDR3 is TGCAGCGTGGCCGACAGGGGTGTGGACGAGCAGTACTTC. It translates to CSVADRGVDEQYF. The V and J genes are TRBV29-1 and TRBJ2-7; 8 bases match TRBD1. Unmatched junction bases numbered 9, after V lost 6 bases and J lost 5 bases. The CDR3 loop spans 13 amino acids. CDR1 is SQVTM, CDR2 ANQGSEA, per germline.

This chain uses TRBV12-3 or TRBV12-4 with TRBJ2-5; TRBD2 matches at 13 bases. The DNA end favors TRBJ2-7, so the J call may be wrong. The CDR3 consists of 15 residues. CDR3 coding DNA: TGTGCCAGCAGTTGGACTAGCGGGAGATATCGCGAGCAGTACTTC. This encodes CASSWTSGRYREQYF.

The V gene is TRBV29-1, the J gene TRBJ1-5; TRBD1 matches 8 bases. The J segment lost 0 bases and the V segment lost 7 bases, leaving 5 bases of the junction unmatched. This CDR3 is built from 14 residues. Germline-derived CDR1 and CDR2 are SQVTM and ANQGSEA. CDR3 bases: TGCAGCGCTTCGACAGGGGCTAGCAATCAGCCCCAGCATTTT. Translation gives CSASTGASNQPQHF. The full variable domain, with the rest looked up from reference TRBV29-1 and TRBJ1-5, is SAVISQKPSRDICQRGTSLTIQCQVDSQVTMMFWYRQQPGQSLTLIATANQGSEATYESGFVIDKFPISRPNLTFSTLTVSNMSPEDSSIYLCSASTGASNQPQHFGDGTRLSIL.

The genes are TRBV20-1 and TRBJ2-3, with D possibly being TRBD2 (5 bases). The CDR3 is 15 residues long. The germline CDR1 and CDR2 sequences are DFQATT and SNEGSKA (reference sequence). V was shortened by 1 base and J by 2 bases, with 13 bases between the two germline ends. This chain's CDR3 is CSARGERGDTDTQYF. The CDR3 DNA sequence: TGCAGTGCTAGAGGGGAACGGGGAGACACAGATACGCAGTATTTT.

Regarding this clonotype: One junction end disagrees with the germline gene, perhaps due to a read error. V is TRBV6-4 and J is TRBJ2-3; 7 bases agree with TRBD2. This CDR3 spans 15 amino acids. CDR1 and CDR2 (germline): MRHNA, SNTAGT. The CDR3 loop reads CVSSVSAGTTDTQYF. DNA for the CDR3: TGTGTCAGCAGTGTATCAGCGGGGACCACAGATACGCAGTATTTT.

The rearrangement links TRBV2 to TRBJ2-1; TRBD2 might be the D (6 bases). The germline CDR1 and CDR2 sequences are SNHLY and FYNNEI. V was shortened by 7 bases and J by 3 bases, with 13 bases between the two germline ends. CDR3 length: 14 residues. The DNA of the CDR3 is TGTGCCAGCAACTCGGGAGAGAGCTACAATGAGCAGTTCTTC. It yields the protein CASNSGESYNEQFF.

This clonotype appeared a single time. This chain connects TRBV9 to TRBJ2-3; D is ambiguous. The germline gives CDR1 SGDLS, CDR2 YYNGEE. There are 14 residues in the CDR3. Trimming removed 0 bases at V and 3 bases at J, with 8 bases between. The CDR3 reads CASSVDMGTDTQYF. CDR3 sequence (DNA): TGTGCCAGCAGCGTAGATATGGGAACAGATACGCAGTATTTT. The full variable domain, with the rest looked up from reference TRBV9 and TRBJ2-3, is DSGVTQTPKHLITATGQRVTLRCSPRSGDLSVYWYQQSLDQGLQFLIQYYNGEERAKGNILERFSAQQFPDLHSELNLSSLELGDSALYFCASSVDMGTDTQYFGPGTRLTVL.

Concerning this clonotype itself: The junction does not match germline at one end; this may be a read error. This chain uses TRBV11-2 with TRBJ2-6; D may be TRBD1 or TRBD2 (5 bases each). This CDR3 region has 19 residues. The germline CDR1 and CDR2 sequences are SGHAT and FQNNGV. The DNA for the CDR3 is TGTGCCAGCAGCTTAAAAGCGGCTTTTCAAATGTCTGGGGCCAACGTCCGGACTTTC. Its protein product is CASSLKAAFQMSGANVRTF.

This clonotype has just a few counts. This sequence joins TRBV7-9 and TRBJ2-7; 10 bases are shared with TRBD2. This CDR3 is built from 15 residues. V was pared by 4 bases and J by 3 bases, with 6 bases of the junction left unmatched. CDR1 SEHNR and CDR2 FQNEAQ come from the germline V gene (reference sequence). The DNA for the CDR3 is TGTGCCAGCAGCTCGATAACTAGCGGGGACTACGAGCAGTACTTC. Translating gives CASSSITSGDYEQYF.

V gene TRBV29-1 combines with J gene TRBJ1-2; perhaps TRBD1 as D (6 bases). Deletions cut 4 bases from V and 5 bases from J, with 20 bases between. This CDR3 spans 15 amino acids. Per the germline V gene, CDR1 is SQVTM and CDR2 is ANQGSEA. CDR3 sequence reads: CSVAAGALLFYGYTF. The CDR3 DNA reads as TGCAGCGTTGCCGCAGGGGCGTTGCTTTTTTATGGCTACACCTTC.

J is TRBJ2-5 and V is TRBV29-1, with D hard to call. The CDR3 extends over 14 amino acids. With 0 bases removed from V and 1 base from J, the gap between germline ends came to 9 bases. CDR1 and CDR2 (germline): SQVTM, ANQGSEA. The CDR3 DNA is TGCAGCGTTGAAGATCTATTGACCCAAGAGACCCAGTACTTC. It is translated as CSVEDLLTQETQYF.

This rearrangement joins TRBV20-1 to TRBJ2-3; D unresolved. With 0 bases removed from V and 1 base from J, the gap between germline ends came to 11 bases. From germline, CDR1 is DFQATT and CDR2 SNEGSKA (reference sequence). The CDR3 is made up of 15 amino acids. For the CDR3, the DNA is TGCAGTGCTAGAGATCGTGCGGCAGGCACAGATACGCAGTATTTT. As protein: CSARDRAAGTDTQYF.

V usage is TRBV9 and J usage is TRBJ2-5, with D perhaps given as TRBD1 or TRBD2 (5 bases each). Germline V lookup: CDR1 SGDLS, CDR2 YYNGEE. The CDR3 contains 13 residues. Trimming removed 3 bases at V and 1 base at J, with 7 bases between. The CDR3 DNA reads TGTGCCAGCAGCGATGGGACCCAAGAGACCCAGTACTTC. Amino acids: CASSDGTQETQYF. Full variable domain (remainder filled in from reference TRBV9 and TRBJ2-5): DSGVTQTPKHLITATGQRVTLRCSPRSGDLSVYWYQQSLDQGLQFLIQYYNGEERAKGNILERFSAQQFPDLHSELNLSSLELGDSALYFCASSDGTQETQYFGPGTRLLVL.

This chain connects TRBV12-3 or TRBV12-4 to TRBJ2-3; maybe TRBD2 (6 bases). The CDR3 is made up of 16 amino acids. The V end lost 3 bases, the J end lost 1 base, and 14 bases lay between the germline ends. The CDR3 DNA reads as TGTGCCAGCAGTTTTATTTCCGGGAGACGCACAGATACGCAGTATTTT. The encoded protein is CASSFISGRRTDTQYF.